This TCR beta chain comes out of a study of T cells in Graves' hyperthyroidism and ophthalmopathy. The trim removed 2 bases at V and 7 bases at J, leaving 6 bases unmatched. CDR1 is SEHNR, CDR2 FQNEAQ, per germline (reference sequence). The length of the CDR3 is 15 residues. This clonotype was detected a few times. Authors of the study amplified TCR beta CDR3 regions from RNA transcripts. In the first-round RT-PCR of the TCR CDR3, the HTBI primer set was used. In TCRdb, the multiplex PCR reads were re-called with MiXCR into one record per CDR3 protein. The data contain 550,000 to 800,000 distinct CDR3 sequences, approximately 15% of them singletons.

Sequenced input: blood. This TCR was recovered from a man aged 50 or older with Graves' hyperthyroidism. The V and J genes are TRBV7-9 and TRBJ2-1, with 9 positions matching TRBD1. DNA for the CDR3: TGTGCCAGCAGCTTACCTGGACAGGGGCGAAATGAGCAGTTCTTC. Translated: CASSLPGQGRNEQFF.